This passage covers 27 T cell receptor beta chains from one sample sequenced in a study of PD-L1 blockade in urothelial cancer. This sample's time point: pretreatment peripheral blood. The method was immunoSEQ multiplex PCR; TCRdb's version includes in-frame clones alone and lacks a portion of them. The data hold fewer than 80,000 clones, with 65% to 90% observed a single time. This specimen was PBMCs, taken around atezolizumab (anti-PD-L1) treatment. These TCRs come from a man between 65 and 85 years old with urothelial cancer.

V and J are TRBV28 and TRBJ2-2; a weak D match, TRBD2 (6 bases). Germline V gene sequence: CDR1 MDHEN, CDR2 SYDVKM. V gave up 6 bases and J gave up 6 bases, with 8 bases separating them. The CDR3 covers 12 residues. CDR3 nucleotide sequence: TGTGCCAGCAGAGTAGCGGCCGGGGAGCTGTTTTTT. Amino acids: CASRVAAGELFF.

The chain employs TRBV11-2 and TRBJ2-3, with 7 bases fitting TRBD2. J was trimmed by 14 bases and V by 3 bases; bases with no gene match: 14. The germline CDR1 and CDR2 sequences are SGHAT and FQNNGV. This CDR3 region has 14 residues. This CDR3 is CASSLGRGDYLRYF. The CDR3 DNA reads TGTGCCAGCAGCTTGGGACGGGGGGACTACCTTCGGTATTTT.

This rearrangement joins TRBV5-6 to TRBJ1-1, with D possibly being TRBD1 (5 bases). Germline V gene data show CDR1 as SGHDT and CDR2 as YYEEEE. This CDR3 region has 17 residues. The ends were cut back, 3 bases at V and 0 bases at J, with 18 bases in the middle. The CDR3 DNA reads TGTGCCAGCAGCTATTGGTGGGGGGGTGTGATGAACACTGAAGCTTTCTTT. Translated, it gives CASSYWWGGVMNTEAFF.

This sequence joins TRBV5-4 and TRBJ2-3, with 9 positions matching TRBD2. This CDR3 has 15 residues. CDR1 is SGHNT, CDR2 YYREEE, per germline (reference sequence). V lost 3 bases, J lost 0 bases, and 2 bases stayed unmatched. The DNA for the CDR3 is TGTGCCAGCAGCTCTAGCGGGACTAGCACAGATACGCAGTATTTT. Translation gives CASSSSGTSTDTQYF.

DNA of the CDR3: TGCGCCAGCAGCTCTGGGGGGGTCCGAGAGACCCAGTACTTC. As protein: CASSSGGVRETQYF. The chain uses TRBV5-1 and TRBJ2-5; 7 bases fit TRBD2. V dropped 3 bases and J dropped 4; count of bases not matched to a gene: 6. The germline CDR1 and CDR2 sequences are SGHRS and YFSETQ. The CDR3 has 14 residues. Together with reference TRBV5-1 and TRBJ2-5, the CDR3 gives the full variable domain: KAGVTQTPRYLIKTRGQQVTLSCSPISGHRSVSWYQQTPGQGLQFLFEYFSETQRNKGNFPGRFSGRQFSNSRSEMNVSTLELGDSALYLCASSSGGVRETQYFGPGTRLLVL.

V and J are TRBV5-1 and TRBJ2-7, with 11 bases fitting TRBD2. The CDR3 runs 15 residues. Germline V gene data show CDR1 as SGHRS and CDR2 as YFSETQ. Trimming cost V 4 bases and J 7 bases; bases outside gene matches: 10. CDR3 sequence reads: CASSTTLAGGSEQYF. In nucleotides, the CDR3 is TGCGCCAGCAGCACAACCCTAGCGGGAGGAAGTGAGCAGTACTTC.

This clone was observed a handful of times. V is TRBV2 and J is TRBJ2-1, with 8 bases matching TRBD2. After removal of 8 bases from V and 3 bases from J, the junction contained 6 bases not matched to a gene. Germline lookup yields CDR1 SNHLY and CDR2 FYNNEI. This CDR3 has 14 amino acids. CDR3 coding DNA: TGTGCCAGCGAGGAAAGCGGGAGCTACAATGAGCAGTTCTTC. Translating it yields CASEESGSYNEQFF.

With respect to this clone: This specimen includes other DNA sequences encoding the same CDR3. The chain has TRBV29-1 and TRBJ2-5; the match to TRBD1 covers 7 bases. Germline CDR1 reads SQVTM; CDR2 reads ANQGSEA. The CDR3 loop spans 12 amino acids. Unmatched junction bases numbered 5, after V lost 6 bases and J lost 4 bases. The CDR3, as DNA: TGCAGCGTCGGCCGACAGGGAGAGACCCAGTACTTC. Protein sequence: CSVGRQGETQYF.

The rearrangement links TRBV5-1 to TRBJ2-1; the D gene is possibly TRBD2 (5 bases). Germline V gives CDR1 SGHRS, CDR2 YFSETQ. The CDR3 is 14 amino acids. Between the trimmed V and J ends, which lost 1 base and 7 bases, there was a span of 12 bases. CDR3 sequence: CASSLSLSGNEQFF. CDR3 DNA: TGCGCCAGCAGCTTGTCACTGTCGGGAAATGAGCAGTTCTTC.

This clone was detected only once. The CDR3 DNA is TGTGCAAGTCGCTTAGAAGGCAGGCCCTTCGAGACCCAGTACTTC. This encodes CASRLEGRPFETQYF. The J gene is TRBJ2-5, the V gene TRBV12-2; the table calls TRBD1, which could not be checked here. TRBV12-2 is labeled a pseudogene. The CDR3 extends over 15 amino acids.

This chain connects TRBV5-1 to TRBJ2-5, with TRBD1 matching over 7 bases. V lost 3 bases and J lost 2; bases outside the gene matches: 1. The CDR3 extends over 13 amino acids. In germline, CDR1 is SGHRS, CDR2 YFSETQ. The CDR3 region is CASSSQGQETQYF. CDR3 DNA: TGCGCCAGCAGCTCACAGGGGCAAGAGACCCAGTACTTC.

This clone was recorded once. The chain is built from TRBV30 and TRBJ2-3; 8 bases map to TRBD1. The CDR3 extends over 16 amino acids. The trim removed 1 base at V and 6 bases at J, leaving 12 bases unmatched. In germline, CDR1 is GTSNPN, CDR2 SVGIG (reference sequence). The CDR3, as DNA: TGTGCCTGGAGTGCCCGTGGGCAGGGGGCAGGGGATACGCAGTATTTT. Its protein product is CAWSARGQGAGDTQYF.

The rearrangement joins TRBV2 to TRBJ2-7, with no clear D. The length of the CDR3 is 13 residues. Germline V gives CDR1 SNHLY, CDR2 FYNNEI. The V end lost 5 bases, the J end lost 2 bases, and 10 bases lay between the germline ends. DNA for the CDR3: TGTGCCAGCAGTACCAGGATGGCCTACGAGCAGTACTTC. This encodes CASSTRMAYEQYF.

The chain recombines TRBV2 with TRBJ1-5; D uncertain. The CDR3 is 15 residues long. Germline CDR1 is SNHLY and CDR2 is FYNNEI. Trimming took 8 bases from V and 2 from J, leaving 16 bases between them. The CDR3 region is CASQWRAEGNQPQHF. The DNA of the CDR3 is TGTGCCAGCCAGTGGAGGGCAGAGGGCAATCAGCCCCAGCATTTT. Supplemented by reference TRBV2 and TRBJ1-5, the full variable domain reads EPEVTQTPSHQVTQMGQEVILRCVPISNHLYFYWYRQILGQKVEFLVSFYNNEISEKSEIFDDQFSVERPDGSNFTLKIRSTKLEDSAMYFCASQWRAEGNQPQHFGDGTRLSIL.

The count of this clone is one. The chain links TRBV14 to TRBJ1-3, with 7 bases matching TRBD1. Germline values: CDR1 SGHDN, CDR2 FVKESK. V shed 0 bases, J shed 2 bases, and the junction held 4 bases outside the gene matches. The CDR3 has 16 residues. CDR3 DNA: TGTGCCAGCAGCCAAGATGGGACAGACCCTGGAAACACCATATATTTT. Translated: CASSQDGTDPGNTIYF.

The V and J genes are TRBV5-1 and TRBJ2-1, with 10 bases matching TRBD1. CDR3 size: 15 residues. Germline V gene lookup returns CDR1 SGHRS and CDR2 YFSETQ. V dropped 3 bases and J dropped 3; count of bases not matched to a gene: 3. The CDR3 protein is CASSSRTGGYNEQFF. In DNA form, the CDR3 reads TGCGCCAGCAGCTCCCGGACAGGGGGCTACAATGAGCAGTTCTTC.

The chain uses TRBV25-1 and TRBJ2-5; D is possibly TRBD1 (7 bases). The length of the CDR3 is 14 residues. CDR1 is MGHDK and CDR2 is SYGVNS in the germline V gene. The V end was cut by 6 bases, the J end by 2 bases, with 13 bases between. CDR3 region: CASSGGTDQETQYF. The DNA of the CDR3 is TGTGCCAGCAGCGGCGGGACAGATCAAGAGACCCAGTACTTC. The full variable domain, rest sourced from reference TRBV25-1 and TRBJ2-5, is EADIYQTPRYLVIGTGKKITLECSQTMGHDKMYWYQQDPGMELHLIHYSYGVNSTEKGDLSSESTVSRIRTEHFPLTLESARPSHTSQYLCASSGGTDQETQYFGPGTRLLVL.

The J gene is TRBJ2-2, the V gene TRBV7-9, with D unclear. Germline-derived CDR1 and CDR2 are SEHNR and FQNEAQ (reference sequence). CDR3 length: 12 amino acids. The ends were cut back, 11 bases at V and 3 bases at J, with 10 bases in the middle. The CDR3 reads CARTRDTGELFF. As DNA, the CDR3 is TGTGCCCGCACACGGGACACCGGGGAGCTGTTTTTT.

The chain uses TRBV4-1 and TRBJ2-1, with a weak D call TRBD2 (5 bases). Trimming stripped 0 bases from V and 0 bases from J, with 18 bases between. The CDR3 sequence is 19 residues long. Germline CDR1 reads MGHRA; CDR2 reads YSYEKL. The CDR3 bases are TGCGCCAGCAGCCAAGAACGGGGAGCCTACGAAACCTCCTACAATGAGCAGTTCTTC. Encoded protein: CASSQERGAYETSYNEQFF.

The chain employs TRBV5-1 and TRBJ2-3; 11 positions agree with TRBD2. The CDR3 is made up of 17 amino acids. V lost 2 bases, J lost 4 bases, and 9 bases stayed unmatched. Germline V gene lookup returns CDR1 SGHRS and CDR2 YFSETQ. This CDR3 reads CASSFGTSGRKADTQYF. The CDR3 DNA reads as TGCGCCAGCAGCTTCGGGACTAGCGGTCGAAAAGCAGATACGCAGTATTTT.

The genes are TRBV4-2 and TRBJ2-7; no reliable D call. Trimming left V 1 base short and J 0 bases short, with 10 bases between. Germline V lookup: CDR1 LGHNA, CDR2 YNFKEQ. The CDR3 runs to 15 residues. CDR3 DNA: TGTGCCAGCAGCCAAGGAAGGAGCGCCTCCTACGAGCAGTACTTC. This translates into CASSQGRSASYEQYF.

The chain links TRBV2 to TRBJ1-2, with TRBD1 identical over 9 bases. This CDR3 contains 12 residues. V shed 6 bases, J shed 7 bases, and the junction held 3 bases outside the gene matches. Germline values: CDR1 SNHLY, CDR2 FYNNEI. Here the CDR3 reads CASREDRGGYTF. CDR3 nucleotides: TGTGCCAGCAGGGAGGACAGGGGTGGCTACACCTTC.

The J gene is TRBJ2-3, the V gene TRBV5-8; tentatively, D is TRBD2 (5 bases). Looked up from germline, CDR1 is SGHTS and CDR2 is YDEGEE. The CDR3 has 17 amino acids. Trimming pared 2 bases from V and 4 bases from J, leaving 20 bases between. CDR3 in DNA: TGTGCCAGCAGCTTTGACCTGGGCCCGGGATCCCCAGATACGCAGTATTTT. Translated: CASSFDLGPGSPDTQYF.

The gene calls are TRBV6-6 and TRBJ1-5, with a tentative D call TRBD1 (5 bases). Germline CDR1 is MNHNY and CDR2 is SVGAGI (reference sequence). This CDR3 has 15 amino acids. Trimming stripped 2 bases from V and 0 bases from J, with 8 bases between. CDR3 sequence (DNA): TGTGCCAGCAGTTACGGGGGACTTAGCAATCAGCCCCAGCATTTT. Its translation: CASSYGGLSNQPQHF.

This clone was seen a single time. The CDR3 coding sequence is TGTGCCAGCAGACAGTTAGCGGGAGATGGGACAGATACGCAGTATTTT. Protein: CASRQLAGDGTDTQYF. The V and J genes are TRBV7-9 and TRBJ2-3; 9 nucleotides agree with TRBD2. The germline V gene encodes CDR1 SEHNR and CDR2 FQNEAQ (reference sequence). The trim removed 6 bases at V and 3 bases at J, leaving 10 bases unmatched. The CDR3 loop spans 16 amino acids.

The J gene is TRBJ2-1, the V gene TRBV5-4; 9 bases are a match to TRBD1. Losses at the gene ends were 4 bases for V and 6 bases for J; bases not matched to a gene: 8. This CDR3 comprises 15 residues. Germline V CDR1 and CDR2: SGHNT, YYREEE (reference sequence). CDR3 DNA sequence: TGTGCCAGCAGCCAACCGGGACAGGGACGCAATGAGCAGTTCTTC. Translated: CASSQPGQGRNEQFF.

This clone has a single count. This chain joins TRBV2 and TRBJ2-7, with 8 bases lining up with TRBD2. Germline V gene sequence: CDR1 SNHLY, CDR2 FYNNEI. This CDR3 comprises 16 residues. V shed 0 bases, J shed 5 bases, and the junction held 9 bases outside the gene matches. CDR3 DNA sequence: TGTGCCAGCAGTGAAGCCGGGAGCGGGAGCGGCCACGAGCAGTACTTC. Protein: CASSEAGSGSGHEQYF.